The 22 T cell receptor beta chains in this list originate from one sample, sequenced in a study of T-cell reconstitution after alpha-beta-depleted transplantation in children. It was with unique molecular identifiers that the TCRbeta library was prepared. One entry per CDR3 protein results from TCRdb running MiXCR on the PCR reads. The profile shows some 180,000 distinct CDR3 sequences, about 6.6% of them singletons. The source was PBMCs, collected before TCRalphabeta/CD19-depleted stem cell transplant. Receptor source: a boy younger than 10 with acute lymphoblastic leukemia, due to receive a stem cell transplant.

This clonotype was seen a few times. The chain links TRBV20-1 to TRBJ2-1, with 12 positions matching TRBD2. Germline V gene data show CDR1 as DFQATT and CDR2 as SNEGSKA (reference sequence). The V gene end was trimmed by 0 bases and the J gene end by 7 bases; junction bases not matched to a gene: 7. CDR3 length equals 16 residues. CDR3 sequence: CSARDVASGRVNEQFF. The DNA for the CDR3 is TGCAGTGCTAGAGACGTAGCTAGCGGGAGGGTAAATGAGCAGTTCTTC.

This clonotype was found many times. The chain employs TRBV25-1 and TRBJ2-7, with a weak D call TRBD1 (6 bases). Germline CDR1 and CDR2: MGHDK and SYGVNS. The CDR3 sequence is 14 residues long. V lost 3 bases and J lost 4, with 13 bases in between. The CDR3 reads CASSDSGVMYEQYF. The CDR3 DNA reads TGTGCCAGCAGTGATTCAGGGGTAATGTACGAGCAGTACTTC.

In its sample, this clonotype was seen many times. The chain recombines TRBV28 with TRBJ2-5, with 8 bases aligning to TRBD1. The CDR3 is 16 residues long. The germline V gene encodes CDR1 MDHEN and CDR2 SYDVKM. V trimming: 3 bases; J trimming: 4 bases; junction bases outside the gene matches: 10. In DNA form, the CDR3 reads TGTGCCAGCAGTTTCGTAGCAGGGGGCTATGGAGAGACCCAGTACTTC. Amino acid sequence: CASSFVAGGYGETQYF.

This clonotype was picked up many times. The chain couples TRBV5-5 to TRBJ2-7; D is undetermined. The CDR3 loop spans 15 amino acids. Germline CDR1 and CDR2: SGHKS and YYEKEE (reference sequence). Trimming removed 2 bases from V and 2 bases from J, with 14 bases in between. CDR3 bases: TGTGCCAGCAGCTTCTCAGATACAAATACCTACGAGCAGTACTTC. Translated: CASSFSDTNTYEQYF.

This clonotype was picked up many times. The V and J genes are TRBV4-3 and TRBJ2-2; perhaps TRBD1 as D (5 bases). Looked up from germline, CDR1 is LGHNA and CDR2 is YSLEER. Trimming took 6 bases from V and 7 from J, leaving 12 bases between them. CDR3 length: 13 residues. The CDR3 reads CASSLQGVGELFF. The CDR3 nucleotides are TGCGCCAGCAGTCTCCAGGGTGTCGGGGAGCTGTTTTTT.

This chain joins TRBV6-1 and TRBJ1-1; 9 bases map to TRBD1. Germline V CDR1 and CDR2: MNHNS, SASEGT. Losses at the gene ends were 8 bases for V and 1 base for J; bases not matched to a gene: 14. The CDR3 contains 17 residues. The CDR3 sequence is CASVRTGARLWNTEAFF. CDR3 DNA: TGTGCCAGCGTGCGGACAGGGGCTAGACTATGGAACACTGAAGCTTTCTTT.

This clonotype was picked up many times. The chain recombines TRBV29-1 with TRBJ1-1; 8 bases line up with TRBD1. V lost 6 bases to trimming and J lost 0 bases; unmatched junction nucleotides: 9. The germline V gene encodes CDR1 SQVTM and CDR2 ANQGSEA. The CDR3 runs 15 residues. Here the CDR3 reads CSVNAGDRMNTEAFF. The CDR3 DNA reads as TGCAGCGTCAACGCGGGGGACAGGATGAACACTGAAGCTTTCTTT. Full variable domain (outside the CDR3, taken from reference TRBV29-1 and TRBJ1-1): SAVISQKPSRDICQRGTSLTIQCQVDSQVTMMFWYRQQPGQSLTLIATANQGSEATYESGFVIDKFPISRPNLTFSTLTVSNMSPEDSSIYLCSVNAGDRMNTEAFFGQGTRLTVV.

This clonotype occurred a few times. V and J are TRBV20-1 and TRBJ2-7, with D tentatively TRBD1 or TRBD2 (5 bases each). This CDR3 contains 15 residues. V gave up 7 bases and J gave up 3 bases, with 22 bases separating them. CDR1 and CDR2 from the germline V gene are DFQATT and SNEGSKA (reference sequence). CDR3 DNA sequence: TGCAGTGGGGGTGACGGGACCCGAGGCTTCTACGAGCAGTACTTC. This gives the protein CSGGDGTRGFYEQYF.

The gene calls are TRBV7-8 and TRBJ2-3; 14 bases are a match to TRBD2. V lost 4 bases to trimming and J lost 2 bases; unmatched junction nucleotides: 8. Germline values: CDR1 SGHVS, CDR2 FQNEAQ. The CDR3 extends over 18 amino acids. CDR3 protein: CASSWGLAGAWDTDTQYF. The CDR3 DNA reads as TGTGCCAGCAGCTGGGGACTAGCGGGAGCATGGGACACAGATACGCAGTATTTT.

This clonotype was observed a handful of times. The CDR3: CASSLIQGGYTF. The CDR3 DNA reads TGTGCCAGCAGCCTGATACAGGGGGGCTACACCTTC. The genes are TRBV4-2 and TRBJ1-2, with 7 bases aligning to TRBD1. The V and J ends lost 4 bases and 8 bases, in that order; junction bases with no gene match: 4. The germline CDR1 and CDR2 sequences are LGHNA and YNFKEQ. CDR3 length: 12 amino acids.

In its sample, this clonotype was seen a few times. V and J are TRBV7-9 and TRBJ1-4; tentatively, D is TRBD1 (6 bases). Germline V gene data show CDR1 as SEHNR and CDR2 as FQNEAQ (reference sequence). The CDR3 contains 15 residues. The V and J ends lost 7 bases and 2 bases respectively, with 14 bases between them. DNA for the CDR3: TGTGCCAGCATCACTCAGGGGAGTACTAATGAAAAACTGTTTTTT. Residues: CASITQGSTNEKLFF.

This clonotype was detected many times. V gene TRBV28 combines with J gene TRBJ2-2; weak D call: TRBD2 (6 bases). CDR1 MDHEN and CDR2 SYDVKM come from the germline V gene. V shed 7 bases and J shed 0 bases, with 18 bases lying between them. The CDR3 extends over 17 amino acids. The CDR3 DNA reads as TGTGCCAGCACCCCACGGGGGATGTGGTCGAACACCGGGGAGCTGTTTTTT. It specifies CASTPRGMWSNTGELFF.

This clonotype has a handful of counts. The rearrangement links TRBV4-1 to TRBJ1-1; D not certain. Trimming left V 7 bases short and J 11 bases short, with 14 bases between. Germline values: CDR1 MGHRA, CDR2 YSYEKL. The CDR3 is 11 amino acids. CDR3 DNA: TGCGCCAGCACCGGCCGGGGATCGGCTTTCTTT. Protein product: CASTGRGSAFF.

This clonotype was counted many times. This chain connects TRBV20-1 to TRBJ2-7; D might be TRBD2 (5 bases). Trimming cost V 2 bases and J 2 bases, with 16 bases left between them. Germline CDR1 is DFQATT and CDR2 is SNEGSKA (reference sequence). The CDR3 totals 15 residues. The chain's CDR3 is CSARFPGGITYEQYF. The CDR3 region has the DNA TGCAGTGCTAGATTCCCTGGAGGCATCACCTACGAGCAGTACTTC.

This clonotype occurred many times. The V gene is TRBV6-2 or TRBV6-3, the J gene TRBJ2-3; D gene uncertain. Germline V gene data show CDR1 as MNHEY and CDR2 as SVGEGT. V was clipped by 3 bases and J by 0 bases, with 10 bases between them. The CDR3 extends over 15 amino acids. CDR3 bases: TGTGCCAGCAGTTATGTTCGTGCTAGCACAGATACGCAGTATTTT. It translates to CASSYVRASTDTQYF.

This clonotype has at least ten counts. J is TRBJ2-5 and V is TRBV7-8; the D gene is possibly TRBD2 (5 bases). The V gene's germline CDR1 is SGHVS and CDR2 FQNEAQ. This CDR3 comprises 13 residues. The ends were cut back, 6 bases at V and 5 bases at J, with 13 bases in the middle. Here the CDR3 DNA reads TGTGCCAGCAGAAGGGCTAGCAGGGAGACCCAGTACTTC. Translated, it gives CASRRASRETQYF.

V and J are TRBV27 and TRBJ2-7; D might be TRBD1 (6 bases). Germline V lookup: CDR1 MNHEY, CDR2 SMNVEV (reference sequence). V gave up 5 bases and J gave up 3 bases, with 17 bases separating them. This CDR3 is 15 amino acids long. Here the CDR3 reads CASSGVGTPLYEQYF. CDR3 nucleotides: TGTGCCAGCAGTGGCGTGGGGACACCACTCTACGAGCAGTACTTC.

This sequence joins TRBV12-3 or TRBV12-4 and TRBJ2-2; TRBD1 agrees at 10 bases. CDR3 length equals 17 residues. V trimming: 2 bases; J trimming: 6 bases; junction bases outside the gene matches: 9. CDR3: CASSLRVGQGRPGELFF. DNA of the CDR3: TGTGCCAGCAGTTTAAGGGTGGGACAGGGGCGCCCCGGGGAGCTGTTTTTT.

The sample holds many counts of this clonotype. This chain joins TRBV11-2 and TRBJ2-3, with D hard to call. Trimming took off 5 bases at V and 4 bases at J, with 19 bases between the two ends. Germline V CDR1 and CDR2: SGHAT, FQNNGV. The length of the CDR3 is 16 residues. CDR3 sequence reads: CASSPWSLESADTQYF. The CDR3 DNA follows: TGTGCCAGCAGCCCCTGGTCCTTAGAATCTGCAGATACGCAGTATTTT.

This clonotype was seen repeatedly, ten times or more. The chain links TRBV29-1 to TRBJ1-1, with 7 bases lining up with TRBD1. V gave up 3 bases and J gave up 5 bases; unmatched junction bases: 9. This CDR3 region has 14 residues. Per germline, CDR1 SQVTM and CDR2 ANQGSEA. The CDR3 reads CSVENRGRGTEAFF. CDR3 in DNA: TGCAGCGTTGAGAACAGGGGTCGGGGGACTGAAGCTTTCTTT.

This clonotype was detected ten times or more. The rearrangement joins TRBV14 to TRBJ2-5; possibly TRBD1 for D (6 bases). The CDR3 sequence is 13 residues long. V lost 4 bases and J lost 7, with 13 bases in between. Germline V gene sequence: CDR1 SGHDN, CDR2 FVKESK. The CDR3 nucleotides read TGTGCCAGCAGCCGGGAGCTGACAGGGACCCAGTACTTC. Translating gives CASSRELTGTQYF.

This clonotype was seen many times. The V gene is TRBV27, the J gene TRBJ2-3; D ambiguous. The CDR3 length is 13 residues. Trimming pared 3 bases from V and 3 bases from J, leaving 7 bases between. Germline assignment: CDR1 MNHEY and CDR2 SMNVEV (reference sequence). CDR3 in DNA: TGTGCCAGCAGTTTCCGACCTACAGATACGCAGTATTTT. Protein: CASSFRPTDTQYF.